This T cell receptor (beta chain) was sequenced during a study of sequential checkpoint blockade in melanoma. Trimming took 6 bases from V and 6 from J, leaving 12 bases between them. The CDR3 is made up of 13 amino acids. Looked up from germline, CDR1 is MNHEY and CDR2 is SVGAGI. The protocol was immunoSEQ multiplex PCR, while the TCRdb copy is restricted to in-frame clones and leaves out a portion. The sample includes around 30,000 clones, 70% to 90% seen only once; the top ten take about a fifth. This clone was detected a few times. Treatment noted: randomized to nivolumab then ipilimumab (arm A) or the reverse (arm B). From thawed PBMCs, live CD3+CD8+ cells negative for CD19 and CD56 were sorted.

This sequence joins TRBV6-5 and TRBJ2-1, with D possibly matching TRBD2 (5 bases). The TCR comes from a human donor with melanoma. The material sequenced was CD8+ T cells sorted from blood (inferred from file names), taken from a patient given nivolumab and ipilimumab in sequence. The CDR3 DNA reads as TGTGCCAGCAGATACAGCGGCTCCAATGAGCAGTTCTTC. It encodes CASRYSGSNEQFF.